This TCR beta chain was identified in a study of tumour-infiltrating T cells in Burkitt lymphoma (dated by TCRdb to about 2020). Turning to the overall study: TCR repertoire data were compared against clinical outcome, and productive clonality predicted overall survival and progression-free survival independently of established prognostic factors such as age at diagnosis.

With regard to this clone: No cognate antigen has been identified for it. No qualities accompany the bases; no much larger clone lies one base away.

Library method: the immunoSEQ multiplex PCR assay. Sourced from immuneACCESS, this table was stored by TCRdb with only in-frame sequences that have V and J called. A share of the clones is absent; for the studies checked, an unresolved V gene accounts for under half, and the remainder has no known explanation. Here the sample has 12,000 to 15,000 clones; over 75% occur a single time. The top ten clonotypes cover 1.4% to 1.5% of the sample. The junction shows trimming of 6 bases on V and 6 bases on J, and the gene matches do not reach 5 bases of it. The CDR3, from cysteine to phenylalanine, totals 14 residues. Only CDR3 DNA remains: 42 bases, in frame from the first base. CDR1 and CDR2 are read off the germline V gene as SQVTM and ANQGSEA.

This clonotype was obtained from a human donor with diffuse large B-cell lymphoma. The chain employs TRBV29-1 and TRBJ2-1; the central 13 bases match TRBD2. Material: tumor tissue. The sequenced DNA is TGCAGCGTAGATACTAGCGGGAGGGTCAATGAGCAGTTCTTC. This encodes CSVDTSGRVNEQFF.